Below, 27 T cell receptor beta chains from the same sample are listed, as sequenced in a study of T cells in localized non-small cell lung cancer. Assay: immunoSEQ multiplex PCR; the TCRdb copy retains only in-frame clones and omits some. The sample contains 4,400 or so clones, around a third of which appear only once. The sequencing here drew on lung tumor tissue, taken before any cancer treatment. These TCRs come from a male donor at least 60 years old with stage III lung adenocarcinoma.

The chain employs TRBV2 and TRBJ2-3; D uncertain. CDR1 and CDR2 (germline): SNHLY, FYNNEI. CDR3 length: 12 amino acids. Between the trimmed V and J ends, which lost 1 base and 6 bases, there was a span of 5 bases. The CDR3 loop reads CASSEVGDTQYF. CDR3 nucleotides: TGTGCCAGCAGTGAAGTCGGGGATACGCAGTATTTT.

The genes are TRBV6-8 and TRBJ2-1; 8 positions agree with TRBD1. The germline gives CDR1 MNHGY, CDR2 SAAAGT. The CDR3 has 14 amino acids. With 10 bases clipped from V and 2 bases from J, the junction kept 7 bases outside the gene matches. CDR3 nucleotide sequence: TGTGCCATCGGCCGGGACAGGACCTACAATGAGCAGTTCTTC. Amino acids: CAIGRDRTYNEQFF.

CDR3 nucleotide sequence: TGTGCCAGCAGCGGGAGACAGGGTGACGAAAAACTGTTTTTT. Its protein product is CASSGRQGDEKLFF. This chain uses TRBV28 with TRBJ1-4; TRBD1 matches 7 bases. The junction had 9 bases not matched to a gene; V was cut back by 6 bases and J by 8 bases. Looked up from germline, CDR1 is MDHEN and CDR2 is SYDVKM. CDR3 size: 14 residues.

The sample holds one count of this clone. The J gene is TRBJ2-2, the V gene TRBV4-1; possibly TRBD2 for D (5 bases). This CDR3 region has 15 residues. Germline CDR1 reads MGHRA; CDR2 reads YSYEKL. V was trimmed by 4 bases and J by 7 bases, leaving 16 bases between them. CDR3 nucleotide sequence: TGCGCCAGCAGCCCCGCGGCTAGCCCGGGCGGGGAGCTGTTTTTT. Its translation: CASSPAASPGGELFF.

On this clone itself: At one boundary the junction diverges from the germline segment, which might be a read error. This sequence joins TRBV6-8 and TRBJ1-3; 12 bases align to TRBD1. Germline loops: CDR1 MNHGY, CDR2 SAAAGT. The CDR3 has 16 amino acids. CDR3 coding DNA: TGTGCCATCAGTTCCGGGACAGGGGGCAGTGGAAACACCATATATTTT. Protein: CAISSGTGGSGNTIYF.

Relative to its sample, this clone is medium-sized (0.01 to 0.1%). V gene TRBV23-1 combines with J gene TRBJ2-6; D remains unclear. TRBV23-1 is labeled an ORF, and its function is uncertain. Trimming left V 4 bases short and J 0 bases short, with 10 bases between. The CDR3 length is 16 residues. The CDR3 is CASSPRHASGANVLTF. The CDR3 region has the DNA TGCGCCAGCAGTCCAAGACATGCCTCTGGGGCCAACGTCCTGACTTTC.

This clone has more than one count but fewer than ten. The chain has TRBV19 and TRBJ2-2; 11 nucleotides agree with TRBD2. CDR3 length: 14 residues. The V and J ends lost 5 bases and 7 bases, in that order; junction bases with no gene match: 3. Germline assignment: CDR1 LNHDA and CDR2 SQIVND (reference sequence). The DNA of the CDR3 is TGTGCCAGTAGTGCAGGACTAGCGGGCGGGGAGCTGTTTTTT. Its protein is CASSAGLAGGELFF.

This clone has only a few counts. This rearrangement joins TRBV14 to TRBJ2-1; D might be TRBD1 or TRBD2, each matching 5 bases. With 4 bases removed from V and 5 bases from J, the gap between germline ends came to 9 bases. Germline V gene data show CDR1 as SGHDN and CDR2 as FVKESK. This CDR3 region has 13 residues. DNA for the CDR3: TGTGCCAGCAGCCCCGGGACCCACAATGAGCAGTTCTTC. This sequence encodes CASSPGTHNEQFF. The full variable domain, its missing parts supplied by reference TRBV14 and TRBJ2-1, is EAGVTQFPSHSVIEKGQTVTLRCDPISGHDNLYWYRRVMGKEIKFLLHFVKESKQDESGMPNNRFLAERTGGTYSTLKVQPAELEDSGVYFCASSPGTHNEQFFGPGTRLTVL.

The V gene is TRBV6-8, the J gene TRBJ1-1; 10 bases line up with TRBD1. J gave up 6 bases and V 0 bases, and 7 bases lay outside the gene matches. This CDR3 comprises 16 residues. CDR1 and CDR2 (germline): MNHGY, SAAAGT. DNA for the CDR3: TGTGCCAGCAGTTACTCAGAAGGACAGGGGGTCGCTGAAGCTTTCTTT. This gives the protein CASSYSEGQGVAEAFF.

V is TRBV29-1 and J is TRBJ2-2, with 8 bases identical to TRBD1. The ends lost 7 bases at V and 3 bases at J; junction bases unmatched: 7. This CDR3 region has 14 residues. Germline CDR1 is SQVTM and CDR2 is ANQGSEA. CDR3 loop: CSASWTGYTGELFF. As DNA, the CDR3 is TGCAGCGCTAGTTGGACAGGGTACACCGGGGAGCTGTTTTTT.

This clone was detected a few times. The V gene is TRBV9, the J gene TRBJ2-3, with D unclear. Germline CDR1 is SGDLS and CDR2 is YYNGEE. The CDR3 spans 15 residues. V dropped 0 bases and J dropped 0 bases, with 8 bases sitting between them. CDR3 residues: CASSVVGSSTDTQYF. The CDR3 region has the DNA TGTGCCAGCAGCGTAGTAGGGTCGAGCACAGATACGCAGTATTTT.

This clone is classed as medium-sized (0.01 to 0.1%). The chain has TRBV6-8 and TRBJ1-1; TRBD1 matches 8 bases. The trim removed 2 bases at V and 1 base at J, leaving 6 bases unmatched. CDR1 is MNHGY and CDR2 is SAAAGT in the germline V gene. The CDR3 is made up of 16 amino acids. The CDR3 reads CASSYIIGTGNTEAFF. The CDR3 nucleotides are TGTGCCAGCAGTTACATAATCGGGACAGGGAACACTGAAGCTTTCTTT.

V and J are TRBV9 and TRBJ2-2, with D perhaps given as TRBD1 or TRBD2 (6 bases each). CDR1 and CDR2 from the germline V gene are SGDLS and YYNGEE. The CDR3 consists of 15 residues. V lost 2 bases, J lost 4 bases, and 12 bases lay in between. The CDR3, as DNA: TGTGCCAGCAGCGTGGGGGGACATTCCACCGGGGAGCTGTTTTTT. Protein product: CASSVGGHSTGELFF.

This rearrangement joins TRBV18 to TRBJ2-7; TRBD1 is a possible D gene (5 bases). CDR1 and CDR2 (germline): KGHSH, LQKENI. The CDR3 is 14 residues long. V was trimmed by 2 bases and J by 4 bases, leaving 12 bases between them. The CDR3 loop is CASSPSTGRYEQYF. CDR3 DNA: TGTGCCAGCTCACCAAGCACAGGACGGTACGAGCAGTACTTC.

This clone has just a few counts. The rearrangement joins TRBV18 to TRBJ1-1; D uncertain. The V and J ends lost 4 bases and 3 bases respectively, with 12 bases between them. Germline values: CDR1 KGHSH, CDR2 LQKENI. The CDR3 has 14 amino acids. The CDR3 loop is CASSLQGRDTEAFF. For the CDR3, the DNA is TGTGCCAGCTCACTTCAAGGGAGGGACACTGAAGCTTTCTTT.

Only one count was recorded for this clone. The chain joins TRBV30 to TRBJ2-1, with 7 nucleotides matching TRBD2. This CDR3 has 17 residues. CDR1 is GTSNPN and CDR2 is SVGIG in the germline V gene (reference sequence). V lost 0 bases to trimming and J lost 7 bases; unmatched junction nucleotides: 15. The CDR3 region is CAWSVGAGVRLANEQFF. The CDR3 DNA sequence: TGTGCCTGGAGTGTAGGGGCGGGAGTCCGGTTGGCTAATGAGCAGTTCTTC.

The chain uses TRBV29-1 and TRBJ2-7; TRBD2 agrees at 7 bases. Trimming took 6 bases from V and 5 from J; bases not matched to a gene: 10. There are 13 residues in the CDR3. Looked up from germline, CDR1 is SQVTM and CDR2 is ANQGSEA. For the CDR3, the DNA is TGCAGCGTAACCGTGGGGGGGTTTGACGAGCAGTACTTC. Translated: CSVTVGGFDEQYF.

This clone was counted a few times. The chain has TRBV19 and TRBJ2-7; possible D gene TRBD1, 5 bases. The CDR3 spans 14 residues. Trimming took off 8 bases at V and 0 bases at J, with 14 bases between the two ends. Germline lookup yields CDR1 LNHDA and CDR2 SQIVND (reference sequence). The CDR3 here is CASSSTGDSYEQYF. In nucleotides, the CDR3 is TGTGCCAGTTCCTCTACAGGTGACTCCTACGAGCAGTACTTC.

The sample holds a few counts of this clone. The V call is TRBV9, the J call TRBJ2-3, with unresolved D. The CDR3 totals 14 residues. V was pared by 0 bases and J by 4 bases, with 9 bases between. The germline V gene has CDR1 SGDLS and CDR2 YYNGEE. The CDR3 region is CASSVGALPDTQYF. The CDR3 DNA reads TGTGCCAGCAGCGTAGGGGCCCTCCCAGATACGCAGTATTTT.

For this clone: At one boundary the junction diverges from the germline segment, which might be a read error. V is TRBV9 and J is TRBJ2-5; the D gene is possibly TRBD1 (6 bases). The CDR3 is 12 amino acids. CDR1 and CDR2 (germline): SGDLS, YYNGEE. CDR3 coding DNA: TGTGCCACTATGAAAACAGGGTTAAGGCCAAACTTC. Encoded protein: CATMKTGLRPNF.

This sequence joins TRBV9 and TRBJ1-1, with 9 nucleotides matching TRBD1. The germline V gene has CDR1 SGDLS and CDR2 YYNGEE. The ends lost 5 bases at V and 6 bases at J; junction bases unmatched: 5. There are 13 residues in the CDR3. The CDR3 is CASREQGAPEAFF. The CDR3 nucleotides are TGTGCCAGCAGGGAACAGGGGGCGCCTGAAGCTTTCTTT.

The chain is built from TRBV15 and TRBJ2-7; D may be TRBD2 (6 bases). Trimming shortened V by 3 bases and J by 2 bases, and 14 bases separated the two germline ends. The CDR3 is 15 amino acids. CDR1 and CDR2 (germline): LNHNV, YYDKDF (reference sequence). CDR3 bases: TGTGCCACCAGCAGCGGCTTGGGGGGTCCCTACGAGCAGTACTTC. Its translation is CATSSGLGGPYEQYF.

This clone was counted only a few times. The chain has TRBV14 and TRBJ2-3, with TRBD1 matching 7 bases. The V segment lost 5 bases and the J segment 2 bases; nucleotides outside the gene matches: 4. The germline V gene encodes CDR1 SGHDN and CDR2 FVKESK. This CDR3 contains 14 residues. CDR3 bases: TGTGCCAGCAGCAGGGACAGAGTCACAGATACGCAGTATTTT. Amino acid sequence: CASSRDRVTDTQYF.

This clone was counted a few times. J is TRBJ2-1 and V is TRBV12-2; the table's D call, TRBD2, has no DNA check behind it. TRBV12-2 is marked as a pseudogene. This CDR3 has 17 amino acids. CDR3 amino acids: CASRFTKIAAAYNEQFF. CDR3 nucleotide sequence: TGTGCAAGTCGCTTCACGAAAATAGCGGCAGCCTACAATGAGCAGTTCTTC.

This chain uses TRBV6-1 with TRBJ1-2, with D possibly TRBD1 on 5 matching bases. There are 15 residues in the CDR3. V was trimmed by 0 bases and J by 5 bases, leaving 13 bases between them. CDR1 and CDR2 (germline): MNHNS, SASEGT. Here the CDR3 DNA reads TGTGCCAGCAGTGAAGCTTTCGGGGCCCCGTATGGCTACACCTTC. Translation: CASSEAFGAPYGYTF.

This clone was observed a few times. Germline is not matched at one junction end, which may reflect a read error. The chain links TRBV28 to TRBJ1-1; 7 bases agree with TRBD1. From germline, CDR1 is MDHEN and CDR2 SYDVKM. This CDR3 comprises 14 residues. The CDR3 bases are TGTGCCAGCAGGCGACAGGGAGGCAGGACTGAAACTTTCTTT. Amino acid sequence: CASRRQGGRTETFF.

The CDR3 DNA is TGTGCCAGCTCGCCCCGGGACAAGATTTCCAAAAACATTCAGTACTTC. Protein sequence: CASSPRDKISKNIQYF. The chain employs TRBV18 and TRBJ2-4; D might be TRBD1 (6 bases). Germline assignment: CDR1 KGHSH and CDR2 LQKENI. The CDR3 runs 16 residues. V was trimmed by 6 bases and J by 2 bases, leaving 17 bases between them.